This record concerns one T cell receptor beta chain sequence. Its antigen is still unknown. The data originate from a study of T cells in localized non-small cell lung cancer. Study-level points and caveats: The appearance of a median roughly 58 of the top 100 tumor clones was seen in adjacent lung. As only one tumor region underwent sequencing, heterogeneity remains possible. Higher blood T cell density tracked longer overall survival.

The protocol was immunoSEQ multiplex PCR, while the TCRdb copy is restricted to in-frame clones and leaves out a portion. The repertoire holds some 5,000 clones, with around 26% as singletons. The receptor was isolated from a female donor over 55 with stage I lung adenocarcinoma. The material sequenced was lung tumor tissue, taken before any cancer treatment.

Here the CDR3 reads CATSSGQGFSGELFF. CDR3 coding DNA: TGTGCCACCAGCTCGGGACAGGGGTTTTCCGGGGAGCTGTTTTTT. The rearrangement joins TRBV15 to TRBJ2-2, with 10 bases identical to TRBD1. The CDR3 totals 15 residues. Germline CDR1 reads LNHNV; CDR2 reads YYDKDF (reference sequence). V was pared by 5 bases and J by 6 bases, with 6 bases of the junction left unmatched. The whole variable domain, filled in from reference TRBV15 and TRBJ2-2, reads DAMVIQNPRYQVTQFGKPVTLSCSQTLNHNVMYWYQQKSSQAPKLLFHYYDKDFNNEADTPDNFQSRRPNTSFCFLDIRSPGLGDTAMYLCATSSGQGFSGELFFGEGSRLTVL.